This entry is about one T cell receptor beta chain. There is no known antigen for this receptor. No per-base quality is available; no much larger clone lies one base away. This specimen comes from a study of cytomegalovirus exposure and HLA in healthy donors (dated by TCRdb to the late 2010s). Context from the whole study: An earlier analysis of 587 of the donors reported more than 250 Gb of sequence data and some 100 million unique TCR beta sequences from about 200 million T cells. An early release covering over 500 HLA-typed donors comprised about 320 gigabases of sequencing data and roughly 85 million unique TCR sequences. Among the roughly 380 genotyped donors, about 85% belonged to the genetic ancestry cluster associated with self-reported Caucasian donors. The study aimed to test whether signatures of past pathogen exposure could be identified by cataloging public T cell receptors. The study profiled the T cell repertoires of hundreds of subjects by immunosequencing and related them to cytomegalovirus serostatus. Along with the approximately 650-subject first cohort, a separate validation cohort of more than 90 different subjects was used. To predict cytomegalovirus infection status, the study combined high-throughput TCR immunosequencing, statistical association of individual TCRs with disease status, and machine learning. A later analysis re-examined previously published TCR beta repertoires from several hundred donors and added high-resolution HLA genotyping to investigate patterns of TCR occurrence. Rather than using new phenotypic data, the later analysis identified candidate immune exposures from TCR beta sequences and from how often those sequences occurred across donors. To decide whether each TCR beta V gene segment behaved as functional or pseudogenic, an earlier analysis of some 570 of the donors relied on high-throughput TCR beta sequencing. Donor age, sex, ethnicity and CMV serostatus were compiled alongside the repertoire data. Genome-wide SNP genotypes for about 55% of the roughly 670 donors were used in a later genetic analysis, which treated that subset as a discovery cohort. All discovery cohort repertoires had been generated using a single sequencing platform. Both class I and class II loci were covered by HLA typing, at four-digit resolution. The number of donors typed differed by locus, with about 620-630 for A, B, C, DRB1 and DQB1, around 560 for DQA1, 600 to 610 for DPA1, and roughly 450 for DPB1. Four to six DR-DQ haplotypes were handled as single units for association and clustering, since linkage in the cohort was strong. On average, roughly 200,000 unique TCR beta nucleotide sequences were sequenced per donor among 398 genotyped donors of the cohort, with roughly 18% of those sequences being non-productive. Broad study findings and their caveats: The study listed 150 to 200 TCR beta chains as associated with cytomegalovirus. Cytomegalovirus status was reported to be diagnosed by the classifier with high specificity and sensitivity in both the original and validation cohorts. Strong co-occurrence of HLA alleles, especially DR and DQ, made assigning TCR associations to individual alleles difficult. Because counts were too low, seventeen rarely observed V segments, including chromosome 9 orphons, were left out of the earlier analysis of approximately 580 of the donors. In vitro tests confirmed that three of the cytomegalovirus-associated TCR beta chains recognize cytomegalovirus antigens. In a later analysis, the rate of TCR association differed among HLA loci, with DRB1 alleles having the most associated TCRs and HLA-C alleles having the fewest. The cohort was sequenced for TCR beta chains only, and without alpha or paired-chain data the features that could be detected were limited. Some IMGT-functional V segments, including TRBV6-2 and TRBV6-3, could not be told apart with the 87-base-pair reads, so those segments were excluded. A cluster of highly shared sequence variants was judged likely to represent a technical artifact of the sequencing pipeline. In a later genetic analysis, a missense DCLRE1C variant was associated with V-gene and J-gene trimming of TCR beta chains, and the association was replicated in an independent cohort. The only immune exposure information available for the cohort was CMV serostatus. Roughly uniform sequencing depth across donors was assumed in presence/absence analyses, although this assumption may not hold. Across donors, most TCR sequences were observed very rarely, whereas some public TCRs were present in many individuals. In a later analysis, several top co-occurrence clusters were reported to appear linked to parvovirus B19, influenza, CMV and Epstein-Barr virus. A further reported finding was that TCR beta sequences accurately predicted the HLA-A and HLA-B alleles for most subjects in the first cohort. The authors suggested that the approach could potentially be generalized to other disease states and immunological phenotypes. A later genetic analysis reported fewer N-insertions in productive TCRs among donors in an Asian-associated ancestry cluster than the roughly 690-donor mean. Correlated functional status among segregating V segments might reflect linkage disequilibrium, but an unknown experimental factor could not be ruled out. Broadly in line with IMGT annotations, most TCR beta V segments showed up in productive rearrangements about 90% or about 30% of the time in an earlier analysis of approximately 640 of the donors. Because some donors lacked HLA typing at each locus, the association tests relied only on the typed subset. At a false discovery rate of 0.05, a later analysis linked 15,000 to 20,000 TCR beta sequences to specific HLA alleles. Compared with equally common non-associated chains, HLA-associated TCR beta chains in a later analysis were more clonally expanded and had lower generation probabilities. Most CMV-associated TCR beta chains appeared to be HLA-restricted in a later analysis, and the HLA associations seemed to be driven largely by CMV exposure.

The cohort was made up of around 720 healthy bone marrow donors. All cohort members were sampled while nominally healthy, although unrecorded immune exposures were likely present. The donor was CMV seropositive and belonged to the group of around 300 seropositive cohort members. Every donor gave a peripheral blood sample, and the peripheral blood mononuclear cells from that sample were used for TCR beta sequencing. Genomic DNA extraction from the blood cell samples was performed with the Qiagen DNeasy Blood Extraction Kit. The library was generated by the immunoSEQ multiplex PCR assay. The multiplex PCR relied on a mix of 60 forward primers for TCR Vbeta segments and 13 reverse primers for TCR Jbeta segments. A multiplex PCR assay on genomic DNA amplified the CDR3 region of rearranged TCR beta genes. On the Illumina HiSeq System, the amplified TCR beta libraries were sequenced as 87-base-pair reads. From the authors' description of their analysis: Across the 500 to 700 repertoires, a later analysis counted tens of millions of unique TCR beta chains, around 10 million of which were shared by at least two donors. A nearest-neighbor algorithm error-corrected the raw reads and collapsed the reads into unique sequences, merging closely related sequences to remove PCR and sequencing errors. To assign V, D and J gene segments, CDR3 sequences were aligned to IMGT reference sequences. For a sequence to be retained, a match of at least six nucleotides was required to both a V gene segment and a J gene segment. Rearrangements were classified as productive when the CDR3 lacked stop codons and remained in frame with V and J, and all other rearrangements were classified as non-productive. Following IMGT convention, CDR3 was defined as the stretch from the second conserved V-encoded cysteine to the conserved J-encoded phenylalanine. The earlier analysis of 587 of the donors excluded sequences that lacked an unambiguous match to a single V gene segment. In an earlier analysis of more than 500 of the donors, a V segment was called functional when productive rearrangements were above 56.7%, and segregating when the standard deviation between donors exceeded 5%. A statistical classification framework was built for diagnosing cytomegalovirus status from the catalog of TCR beta chain sequences. A later analysis assigned V and J genes by comparing TCR nucleotide sequences with IMGT/GENE-DB human TR gene sequences. In a later analysis, CDR3 sequences and most-parsimonious VDJ recombination scenarios were assigned using the TCRdist pipeline. A later analysis defined each TCR beta chain by its CDR3 amino acid sequence plus V-gene family, and excluded reads lacking a unique V-gene family. As a way to deal with suspected cross-contamination and a sequencing artifact, a later analysis dropped more than 500 nucleotide sequences that were highly shared and had low generation probability. For each public chain, a later analysis derived a clonal expansion index from normalized ranks of inferred template counts within each repertoire. In a later analysis, generation probabilities were computed with a VDJ recombination model fitted to out-of-frame rearrangements, and the resulting probabilities were checked against IGoR. Hypergeometric tests were used in a later analysis to score TCR-TCR, TCR-HLA and TCR-CMV co-occurrence, with a repertoire-size bias correction applied to the TCR pairs. A later analysis estimated false discovery rates by permuting HLA or CMV assignments 20 times. In a later analysis, co-occurring TCRs were grouped using DBSCAN, with TCRdist sequence similarity added in when clustering inside HLA-allele-positive subsets. Co-occurrence clustering excluded repertoires with fewer than 30,000 or more than 120,000 public chains, plus five with anomalous nucleotide sharing. TCRdb limited this immuneACCESS table to in-frame rearrangements with V and J called. A share of clones is missing; checked studies link under half to unresolved V genes, and the rest is unexplained. That table furnishes V, J and clone size, whereas the DNA furnished D and trimming. The sample has some 120,000 clones on record, 76% of them singletons. 12% of the sample belongs to the ten largest clones.

Per the germline V gene, SGHTA is the CDR1 and FQGNSA is the CDR2. At the junction V is shortened by 2 bases and J by 1 base; bases outside the gene matches: 4. The CDR3 goes from the cysteine to the phenylalanine over 15 residues. Only the CDR3 DNA stays, 45 bases, in frame from base 1. Sample: PBMCs. The sequence came from a woman between 35 and 50 years old in good health and CMV-seropositive. The sequence links TRBV7-2 to TRBJ1-1, with TRBD1 identical over 7 junction bases. The bases read TGTGCCAGCAGCTTACTCGGACAGGCGAACACTGAAGCTTTCTTT. Translated, it gives CASSLLGQANTEAFF.